The rows below give T cell receptor beta chains drawn from one sample of a study of metastatic and nonmetastatic thyroid tumors. TCRdb re-clonotyped the PCR reads via MiXCR. The sample carries roughly 59,000 clones, around 16% recorded once. Specimen: blood. The receptor set was obtained from a male donor with papillary thyroid cancer or a benign thyroid nodule (not recorded which). Some clones in this sample may be carry-over from other donors' samples. CDR3s leave out the opening cysteine and the closing phenylalanine or tryptophan.

v_call,cdr3_length,cdr3_aa
TRBV5-8,10,ASSFHGQPQH
TRBV6-5,13,ASSSREAGGYEQY
TRBV4-2,13,ASSPLEGDGSPLH
TRBV9,15,ASSVGLQAARQETQY
TRBV4-1,12,ASSQWDGDNEQF
TRBV2,14,ASSPDGLIAKNIQY
TRBV18,12,ASSPLGEGQPQH
TRBV3-1,11,ASSQGPIGGYT
TRBV11-2,9,ASSFSYEQY
TRBV12-3/TRBV12-4,13,SSSLAQGGGETHY
TRBV7-2,13,ASSLVGGQHYGYT
TRBV28,16,ASSPSPALGLAFYEQY
TRBV19,13,ASSIVGGARCEQF
TRBV28,12,ASSPTPNTGELF
TRBV4-1,11,ASSQEEGSGYT
TRBV25-1,12,ASIGDSNPNEQF
TRBV24-1,11,DASDGTFGGYT
TRBV12-3/TRBV12-4,11,ASSPQWGTEAF
TRBV24-1,13,ATSDFTSGSYEQF
TRBV6-1,12,ASSEGAFITEAF
TRBV10-2,13,ASSGEGGSNQPQH
TRBV11-1,18,ASSLAFPSGGGDTADTQY
TRBV7-3,13,ASSLSQHNTGELF
TRBV9,18,ASSVAIGVADPTSTDTQY
TRBV30,9,AWSPKETQY